Listed here are 21 T cell receptor beta chains from one sample, sequenced in a study of cytomegalovirus exposure and HLA in healthy donors. The study ran its PCR with 60 Vbeta and 13 Jbeta primers. Clones were sequenced by immunoSEQ multiplex PCR, and TCRdb holds only the in-frame ones, with some missing. The data contain some 130,000 clones, roughly 84% of them singletons. The sequenced sample was PBMCs. These receptors came from a man aged 45-65 years in good health and CMV-seronegative.

This chain links TRBV10-3 with TRBJ2-5, with unresolved D. The germline CDR1 and CDR2 sequences are ENHRY and SYGVKD. Between the trimmed V and J ends, which lost 4 bases and 1 base, there was a span of 7 bases. The CDR3 sequence is 13 residues long. CDR3 loop: CAISVESQETQYF. The CDR3 bases are TGTGCCATCAGTGTAGAGAGCCAAGAGACCCAGTACTTC.

This chain connects TRBV5-1 to TRBJ2-1; 10 bases map to TRBD2. V shed 0 bases and J 3 bases; nucleotides not matched to a gene: 3. The CDR3 contains 16 residues. Germline CDR1 and CDR2: SGHRS and YFSETQ. The CDR3 region has the DNA TGCGCCAGCAGCTTGGCTCCTAGCGGGGGCTACAATGAGCAGTTCTTC. Translation gives CASSLAPSGGYNEQFF.

The chain couples TRBV6-5 to TRBJ1-4, with a possible D match to TRBD1 (5 bases). CDR1 and CDR2 from the germline V gene are MNHEY and SVGAGI. The CDR3 totals 15 residues. Trimming shortened V by 5 bases and J by 10 bases, and 20 bases separated the two germline ends. CDR3 coding DNA: TGTGCCAGCAGTCCAAGACAGACCCAGCGTGGAAAACTGTTTTTT. As protein: CASSPRQTQRGKLFF.

The J gene is TRBJ2-7, the V gene TRBV6-1; TRBD2 agrees at 9 bases. The germline gives CDR1 MNHNS, CDR2 SASEGT. Losses at the gene ends were 2 bases for V and 5 bases for J; bases not matched to a gene: 4. The CDR3 contains 14 residues. The CDR3 spells CASSERVAGDEQYF. The CDR3 nucleotides read TGTGCCAGCAGTGAACGAGTAGCGGGGGACGAGCAGTACTTC.

A few counts support this clone. CDR3 protein: CASSWGTGDGQPQHF. The CDR3 coding sequence is TGCGCCAGCAGCTGGGGGACAGGGGATGGTCAGCCCCAGCATTTT. The V call is TRBV5-1, the J call TRBJ1-5, with 10 bases matching TRBD1. CDR1 and CDR2 from the germline V gene are SGHRS and YFSETQ. Germline trimming cut 3 bases from V and 6 bases from J; bases unmatched to any gene: 6. The CDR3 spans 15 residues.

This chain joins TRBV27 and TRBJ2-3; 15 nucleotides line up with TRBD2. CDR3 length: 17 residues. The germline V gene has CDR1 MNHEY and CDR2 SMNVEV (reference sequence). J gave up 3 bases and V 1 base, and 2 bases lay outside the gene matches. Here the CDR3 reads CASSLWTSGGATDTQYF. The CDR3, as DNA: TGTGCCAGCAGTTTATGGACTAGCGGGGGGGCGACAGATACGCAGTATTTT.

This chain links TRBV6-1 with TRBJ1-4; the D is unclear. The ends were cut back, 3 bases at V and 6 bases at J, with 8 bases in the middle. The CDR3 is 13 residues long. The germline gives CDR1 MNHNS, CDR2 SASEGT. The CDR3 spells CASSDSRYEKLFF. CDR3 coding DNA: TGTGCCAGCAGTGATTCGAGATATGAAAAACTGTTTTTT.

This sequence joins TRBV7-8 and TRBJ1-5; unclear D gene. Germline CDR1 SGHVS, CDR2 FQNEAQ. V lost 5 bases, J lost 6 bases, and 11 bases lay in between. This CDR3 is built from 13 residues. Here the CDR3 reads CASSPLGGQPQHF. CDR3 DNA sequence: TGTGCCAGCAGCCCCCTCGGCGGTCAGCCCCAGCATTTT.

CDR3 loop: CASTYERTGSNVTF. CDR3 nucleotides: TGTGCCAGCACCTACGAACGGACAGGGTCCAATGTCACCTTC. This chain joins TRBV2 and TRBJ1-2; TRBD1 aligns across 8 bases. This CDR3 spans 14 amino acids. The ends lost 7 bases at V and 13 bases at J; junction bases unmatched: 17. From germline, CDR1 is SNHLY and CDR2 FYNNEI.

The chain recombines TRBV2 with TRBJ2-1, with D possibly TRBD2 on 5 matching bases. CDR1 is SNHLY, CDR2 FYNNEI, per germline. The CDR3 is made up of 12 amino acids. Trimming shortened V by 7 bases and J by 8 bases, and 12 bases separated the two germline ends. The CDR3 DNA reads TGTGCCAGCACTGCCAGCGGAGATGAGCAGTTCTTC. It yields the protein CASTASGDEQFF. The variable domain in full, completed from reference TRBV2 and TRBJ2-1, reads EPEVTQTPSHQVTQMGQEVILRCVPISNHLYFYWYRQILGQKVEFLVSFYNNEISEKSEIFDDQFSVERPDGSNFTLKIRSTKLEDSAMYFCASTASGDEQFFGPGTRLTVL.

A few counts support this clone. The gene calls are TRBV4-3 and TRBJ2-2; 7 nucleotides line up with TRBD1. This CDR3 is built from 17 residues. With V trimmed by 4 bases and J by 4 bases, 12 bases remained unmatched. Germline CDR1 reads LGHNA; CDR2 reads YSLEER. The CDR3 region is CASSLTFGTESTGELFF. CDR3 in DNA: TGCGCCAGCAGCCTAACTTTTGGGACAGAGAGCACCGGGGAGCTGTTTTTT.

As for this clone: This CDR3 is also generated by other DNA sequences in the sample. The chain carries TRBV15 and TRBJ1-2; D gene unclear. V was clipped by 0 bases and J by 8 bases, with 7 bases between them. This CDR3 has 12 residues. Looked up from germline, CDR1 is LNHNV and CDR2 is YYDKDF (reference sequence). This CDR3 reads CATSRDSGGYTF. CDR3 DNA sequence: TGTGCCACCAGCAGAGACTCCGGGGGCTACACCTTC.

This chain uses TRBV27 with TRBJ2-7; 7 positions agree with TRBD2. J was trimmed by 2 bases and V by 5 bases; bases with no gene match: 6. The germline V gene encodes CDR1 MNHEY and CDR2 SMNVEV (reference sequence). The CDR3 is made up of 14 amino acids. The CDR3 DNA reads TGTGCCAGCAGTCCCCGAGCGGGGCCCTACGAGCAGTACTTC. Translation gives CASSPRAGPYEQYF.

The chain couples TRBV4-1 to TRBJ1-2, with D perhaps TRBD1 (5 bases). Germline CDR1 reads MGHRA; CDR2 reads YSYEKL. The CDR3 runs to 16 residues. Trimming left V 0 bases short and J 5 bases short, with 16 bases between. The CDR3 region is CASSQEWPRERYGYTF. CDR3 sequence (DNA): TGCGCCAGCAGCCAAGAGTGGCCCAGGGAAAGGTATGGCTACACCTTC.

This chain connects TRBV4-3 to TRBJ2-6; D is possibly TRBD2 (6 bases). This CDR3 contains 15 residues. V lost 5 bases and J 4 bases, leaving 12 bases between the germline ends. Germline V lookup: CDR1 LGHNA, CDR2 YSLEER. CDR3 residues: CASSEGLAGANVLTF. In DNA, the CDR3 is TGCGCCAGCAGCGAGGGACTTGCCGGGGCCAACGTCCTGACTTTC.

This chain uses TRBV10-3 with TRBJ2-3; 10 bases match TRBD2. Germline V gene lookup returns CDR1 ENHRY and CDR2 SYGVKD. CDR3 length: 16 amino acids. V dropped 3 bases and J dropped 6; count of bases not matched to a gene: 9. The CDR3 nucleotides are TGTGCCATCAGTGATACGGTAGCGGGGGGACCCGATACGCAGTATTTT. Its protein product is CAISDTVAGGPDTQYF.

This clone was detected only a few times. This chain connects TRBV29-1 to TRBJ1-1, with 12 bases lining up with TRBD1. With V trimmed by 6 bases and J by 3 bases, 11 bases remained unmatched. The CDR3 has 16 amino acids. Germline lookup yields CDR1 SQVTM and CDR2 ANQGSEA. The CDR3 DNA is TGCAGCGTCTGGGGGGGGACAGGGGGCATGGACACTGAAGCTTTCTTT. Residues: CSVWGGTGGMDTEAFF.

This sequence joins TRBV7-9 and TRBJ1-1; D not resolved. There are 15 residues in the CDR3. Trimming took off 5 bases at V and 0 bases at J, with 13 bases between the two ends. Germline-derived CDR1 and CDR2 are SEHNR and FQNEAQ (reference sequence). The CDR3 loop is CASSPPGLLNTEAFF. The CDR3 nucleotides are TGTGCCAGCAGCCCACCGGGTTTACTGAACACTGAAGCTTTCTTT.

This chain links TRBV10-2 with TRBJ1-5; 7 bases agree with TRBD1. The V gene end was trimmed by 5 bases and the J gene end by 9 bases; junction bases not matched to a gene: 7. From germline, CDR1 is WSHSY and CDR2 SAAADI. This CDR3 comprises 13 residues. CDR3 residues: CASSPDRVRPQHF. The CDR3 nucleotides read TGCGCCAGCAGTCCAGACAGGGTCCGGCCCCAGCATTTT.

V gene TRBV27 combines with J gene TRBJ2-5; 16 bases are shared with TRBD2. Germline V gene lookup returns CDR1 MNHEY and CDR2 SMNVEV (reference sequence). After removal of 3 bases from V and 5 bases from J, the junction contained 12 bases not matched to a gene. The CDR3 sequence is 19 residues long. The CDR3 sequence: CASSFLPGLAGGGTETQYF. CDR3 coding DNA: TGTGCCAGCAGTTTTTTGCCGGGACTAGCGGGGGGGGGTACCGAGACCCAGTACTTC.

The V gene is TRBV5-1, the J gene TRBJ2-7; possible D gene TRBD2, 6 bases. The CDR3 is 15 residues long. The ends were cut back, 5 bases at V and 2 bases at J, with 17 bases in the middle. Germline V gene lookup returns CDR1 SGHRS and CDR2 YFSETQ. For the CDR3, the DNA is TGCGCCAGCAGTTGGGACTCGTCGAAGGCCTACGAGCAGTACTTC. It codes for CASSWDSSKAYEQYF.